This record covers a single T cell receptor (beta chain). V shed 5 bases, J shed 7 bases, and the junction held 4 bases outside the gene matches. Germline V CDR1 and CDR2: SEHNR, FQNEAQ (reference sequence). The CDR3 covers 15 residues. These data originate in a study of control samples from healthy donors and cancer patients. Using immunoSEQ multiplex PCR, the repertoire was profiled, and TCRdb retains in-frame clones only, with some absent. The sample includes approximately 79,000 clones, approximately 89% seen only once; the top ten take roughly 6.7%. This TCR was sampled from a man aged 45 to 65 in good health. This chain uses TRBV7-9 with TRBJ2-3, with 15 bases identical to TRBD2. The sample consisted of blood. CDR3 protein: CASSPGTSGGYTQYF. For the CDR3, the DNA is TGTGCCAGCAGCCCAGGGACTAGCGGGGGGTATACGCAGTATTTT. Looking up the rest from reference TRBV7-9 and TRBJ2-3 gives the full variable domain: DTGVSQNPRHKITKRGQNVTFRCDPISEHNRLYWYRQTLGQGPEFLTYFQNEAQLEKSRLLSDRFSAERPKGSFSTLEIQRTEQGDSAMYLCASSPGTSGGYTQYFGPGTRLTVL.